This is a list of T cell receptor beta chains from one sample in a study of blood T cell repertoires in COVID-19. Repertoires were generated with immunoSEQ multiplex PCR, while TCRdb's copy carries only in-frame clones and drops some. The sample has fewer than 350,000 clones, about 89% seen once. Sequenced material: PBMCs or T cells enriched from blood (not recorded which). These receptor sequences come from a man aged 60 to 69 who had recovered from COVID-19. CDR3s include the opening cysteine and the closing phenylalanine or tryptophan. The D gene is left open where the match is weak. Only some rows state a clone size, as once, few, many or a class for expanded clones.

abundance	len	v_gene	d_gene	j_gene	CDR3nt	CDR3aa
NA	14	TRBV5-1	NA	TRBJ1-3	TGCGCCAGCAGCTTGGCAGGGGACGGAAACACCATATATTTT	CASSLAGDGNTIYF
NA	14	TRBV10-3	TRBD1	TRBJ2-7	TGTGCCATCAGTGATTGGGACAGGGTCGACGAGCAGTACTTC	CAISDWDRVDEQYF
NA	14	TRBV3-1/TRBV3-2	TRBD1	TRBJ1-5	TGTGCCAGCAGCCATTCCCAGGGGGACCAGCCCCAGCATTTT	CASSHSQGDQPQHF
NA	19	TRBV4-1	NA	TRBJ2-6	TGCGCCAGCAGCCAAGCCTTTCGCCAGGGTAGGTCTGGGGCCAACGTCCTGACTTTC	CASSQAFRQGRSGANVLTF
once	13	TRBV29-1	TRBD1	TRBJ2-1	TGCAGCGTTCGACAGGGGGCCTACAATGAGCAGTTCTTC	CSVRQGAYNEQFF
NA	17	TRBV5-1	TRBD1	TRBJ2-7	TGCGCCAGCAGCTTGGCCAGAGGGGACAGTTCCTCCTACGAGCAGTACTTC	CASSLARGDSSSYEQYF
NA	15	TRBV19	NA	TRBJ1-3	TGTGCCAGTAGTATGGAGGGGTATGGTCGGAACACCATATATTTT	CASSMEGYGRNTIYF
NA	22	TRBV28	NA	TRBJ2-7	TGTGCCAGCAACATACTGGGTGCAGGGGACGCCGGTTGGAAAGGAAAGATTTACGAGCAGTACTTC	CASNILGAGDAGWKGKIYEQYF
once	20	TRBV3-1/TRBV3-2	NA	TRBJ1-5	TGTGCCAGCAGCCAAGATTCCAGGGAGGACGCTCGGGCAAGCAATCAGCCCCAGCATTTT	CASSQDSREDARASNQPQHF
once	13	TRBV19	NA	TRBJ2-3	TGTGCCAGTAGTAGCAGGGCTACAGATACGCAGTATTTT	CASSSRATDTQYF
once	15	TRBV18	NA	TRBJ2-2	TGTGCCAGCTCACCAGCAGGGGATAACACCGGGGAGCTGTTTTTT	CASSPAGDNTGELFF
once	15	TRBV28	NA	TRBJ1-2	TGTGCCAGCAGTGCCCCCGGGACACCCTTCCGGGGCTACACCTTC	CASSAPGTPFRGYTF
once	12	TRBV28	NA	TRBJ2-7	TGTGCCAGCAGTTTTGGGAGATACGAGCAGTACTTC	CASSFGRYEQYF
NA	15	TRBV5-1	NA	TRBJ1-2	TGCGCCAGCAGCTCGGCCGGGGGAAATAACTATGGCTACACCTTC	CASSSAGGNNYGYTF
NA	18	TRBV10-1	NA	TRBJ1-5	TGCGCCAGCAGTGAGTCTATCACTTCCGGGACTTACAATCAGCCCCAGCATTTT	CASSESITSGTYNQPQHF
NA	19	TRBV7-3	TRBD2	TRBJ2-7	TGTGCCAGCAGGTTTTACCACCGCGCAAGCGGGGGGAGCTCCTACGAGCAGTACTTC	CASRFYHRASGGSSYEQYF
NA	15	TRBV28	TRBD2	TRBJ2-1	TGTGCCAGCAGTAAGCGGGGAGTTTCCTACAATGAGCAGTTCTTC	CASSKRGVSYNEQFF
NA	15	TRBV5-1	NA	TRBJ1-6	TGCGCCAGCAGCTTGGAGGCAGGTTATAATTCACCCCTCCACTTT	CASSLEAGYNSPLHF
NA	13	TRBV5-4	NA	TRBJ2-2	TGTGCCAGCAGCTTGGCACAGGCCGGGGAGCTGTTTTTT	CASSLAQAGELFF
NA	16	TRBV5-4	TRBD2	TRBJ2-1	TGTGCCAGCAGCTTGGGTGCGGGGACTACTTACAATGAGCAGTTCTTC	CASSLGAGTTYNEQFF
NA	13	TRBV11-2	NA	TRBJ2-1	TGTGCCAGCAGCTTAGCCAGGGTCAATGAGCAGTTCTTC	CASSLARVNEQFF
NA	14	TRBV4-2	NA	TRBJ1-2	TGTGCCAGCAGCCGACAGACATCTATCTATGGCTACACCTTC	CASSRQTSIYGYTF
NA	16	TRBV19	TRBD1	TRBJ2-5	TGTGCCAGTAGTACCCGGAATCGGACAGGCTGGGAGACCCAGTACTTC	CASSTRNRTGWETQYF
NA	16	TRBV30	NA	TRBJ1-4	TGTGCCTGGGAGTCGGGGAGACCCTCAACTAATGAAAAACTGTTTTTT	CAWESGRPSTNEKLFF
NA	17	TRBV27	TRBD1	TRBJ2-2	TGTGCCAGCTCCCCGACACCGGGACAGGGGACTTCCGGGGAGCTGTTTTTT	CASSPTPGQGTSGELFF
NA	16	TRBV28	NA	TRBJ2-3	TGTGCCAGCAGTTTCTGGACAGAGTCGATCCGCGATACGCAGTATTTT	CASSFWTESIRDTQYF
once	13	TRBV13	NA	TRBJ2-7	TGTGCCAGCAGCCAGAGGGCGGGCTACGAGCAGTACTTC	CASSQRAGYEQYF
NA	17	TRBV7-2	NA	TRBJ2-2	TGTGCCAGCAGCCGCAGCCAACCCGGGGGATATACCGGGGAGCTGTTTTTT	CASSRSQPGGYTGELFF
NA	14	TRBV7-8	NA	TRBJ2-7	TGTGCCAGCAGCTTGGGGGCCCGCAGCTACGAGCAGTACTTC	CASSLGARSYEQYF
NA	14	TRBV28	NA	TRBJ1-1	TGTGCCAGCAGTTTGGGGGCTACGAACACTGAAGCTTTCTTT	CASSLGATNTEAFF
NA	14	TRBV7-2	NA	TRBJ2-7	TGTGCCAGCAGCTTAGTGTACGGAGACTACGAGCAGTACTTC	CASSLVYGDYEQYF
NA	15	TRBV2	TRBD2	TRBJ2-1	TGTGCCAGCCATAAGCGGGAGGGCATCTACAATGAGCAGTTCTTC	CASHKREGIYNEQFF
NA	15	TRBV7-3	TRBD2	TRBJ2-3	TGTGCCAGCAGCTTAAGGCTAGCGGGTTCAGATACGCAGTATTTT	CASSLRLAGSDTQYF
NA	15	TRBV19	NA	TRBJ2-3	TGTGCCAGTAGTATCTTTAGCGAGCACACAGATACGCAGTATTTT	CASSIFSEHTDTQYF
NA	14	TRBV6-2/TRBV6-3	TRBD1	TRBJ1-1	TGTGCCAGCAGCCCAGGGGGCGCGTTGCCTGAAGCTTTCTTT	CASSPGGALPEAFF
once	17	TRBV28	TRBD1	TRBJ2-7	TGTGCCAGCAGTCCCCTGCTGTGGGACAGGGTTCTTCGCGAGCAGTACTTC	CASSPLLWDRVLREQYF
NA	15	TRBV6-5	NA	TRBJ1-3	TGTGCCAGCAGTTACTCGCGGGGGCCTGGAAACACCATATATTTT	CASSYSRGPGNTIYF
NA	16	TRBV5-5	TRBD1	TRBJ2-1	TGTGCCAGCAGCTTGGCCGGGACAGTCTCGTACAATGAGCAGTTCTTC	CASSLAGTVSYNEQFF
NA	15	TRBV28	TRBD1	TRBJ1-4	TGTGCCAGCAGACCAACGGGACAGGGTAATGAAAAACTGTTTTTT	CASRPTGQGNEKLFF
NA	15	TRBV19	TRBD1	TRBJ2-1	TGTGCCAGTAGTAGACAGGGGGGACCCTACAATGAGCAGTTCTTC	CASSRQGGPYNEQFF
NA	13	TRBV19	TRBD1	TRBJ2-5	TGTGCCAGTAGACAACAGGGGGAAGAGACCCAGTACTTC	CASRQQGEETQYF
NA	15	TRBV15	NA	TRBJ1-6	TGTGCCACCAGCAGGATATCGGGGGAACCTTCACCCCTCCACTTT	CATSRISGEPSPLHF
NA	15	TRBV19	TRBD1	TRBJ1-3	TGTGCCAGCCGGACAGGGGATAGCTCTGGAAACACCATATATTTT	CASRTGDSSGNTIYF
NA	16	TRBV3-1/TRBV3-2	NA	TRBJ1-4	TGTGCCAGCAGCCGCGGACAGATCGGAACTAATGAAAAACTGTTTTTT	CASSRGQIGTNEKLFF
once	16	TRBV7-6	NA	TRBJ1-4	TGTGCCAGCAGCTTAGGAGGGACAACAACTAATGAAAAACTGTTTTTT	CASSLGGTTTNEKLFF
NA	15	TRBV6-2/TRBV6-3	NA	TRBJ2-7	TGTGCCAGCAGTTTATCTTCCGGGAGCTCCTACGAGCAGTACTTC	CASSLSSGSSYEQYF
NA	16	TRBV19	NA	TRBJ1-5	TGTGCCAGTACCATTACAGGGAGCGCTAGCAATCAGCCCCAGCATTTT	CASTITGSASNQPQHF
NA	16	TRBV6-5	NA	TRBJ1-3	TGTGCCAGCAGTTACTCCCCGCGTAGCTCTGGAAACACCATATATTTT	CASSYSPRSSGNTIYF
NA	15	TRBV18	TRBD1	TRBJ1-6	TGTGCCAGCTCACCGCTGGACAGGGGCAGCTCACCCCTCCACTTT	CASSPLDRGSSPLHF